This TCR beta chain emerged from a study of T-cell memory formation after mild COVID-19. Study-level findings and limits: Cross-reactive memory seemingly joined, as some responding clones were found in pre-infection memory. CD4/CD8 balance characterized clones contracting day 15 to 85, and CD4+ skew characterized later expanders.

V was pared by 6 bases and J by 0 bases, with 19 bases of the junction left unmatched. This CDR3 spans 20 amino acids. On this clonotype: The antigen is undetermined.

MiXCR, applied by TCRdb to the 5' RACE reads, yields one record per CDR3 protein. The sample has 450,000 to 650,000 distinct CDR3 sequences, around 17% seen once. The chain couples TRBV12-3 or TRBV12-4 to TRBJ2-4, with 8 bases lining up with TRBD1. This TCR derives from an adult woman who had mild COVID-19 (a few samples of this study predate the infection). Cell type and time point are not known. The specimen was PBMCs or a T cell subset sorted from them (not recorded which). CDR3 DNA sequence: TGTGCCAGCAGCGACCCCCCCAGGGGGCTGCTGGACCTAGCCAAAAACATTCAGTACTTC. It translates to CASSDPPRGLLDLAKNIQYF.